The rows below give T cell receptor beta chains drawn from one sample of a study of blood T cell repertoires in COVID-19. Here immunoSEQ multiplex PCR was the method, and the copy in TCRdb shows in-frame clones only, minus some. The data contain around 320,000 clones, almost 90% of them seen just once; the ten biggest clones take up around 4.5%. Sequencing was carried out using PBMCs or T cells enriched from blood (not recorded which). Every receptor here comes from a woman aged 18-35 years with acute COVID-19. Each CDR3 is given with its conserved first and last residue. The D gene is left open where the match is weak. The size of a clone is reported for some rows only, either as once, few or many, or as a class for expanded clones.

clone_size d_call j_call v_call cdr3_aa cdr3_nt
few . TRBJ1-4 TRBV10-1 CASGGGQAEKLFF TGCGCCAGCGGCGGGGGGCAGGCTGAAAAACTGTTTTTT
. TRBD1 TRBJ1-4 TRBV19 CASRPNQGDEKLFF TGTGCCAGTAGGCCCAATCAGGGGGATGAAAAACTGTTTTTT
. . TRBJ2-5 TRBV2 CASTQGMQETQYF TGTGCCAGCACCCAGGGGATGCAAGAGACCCAGTACTTC
. . TRBJ1-6 TRBV7-9 CASSFPGGDTYNSPLHF TGTGCCAGCAGCTTCCCCGGGGGGGACACCTATAATTCACCCCTCCACTTT
. TRBD1 TRBJ2-5 TRBV5-1 CASSWRGQGASETQYF TGCGCCAGCAGCTGGAGGGGACAGGGGGCCTCAGAGACCCAGTACTTC
. . TRBJ1-3 TRBV6-1 CASSDESGNTIYF TGTGCCAGCAGTGATGAGTCTGGAAACACCATATATTTT
. . TRBJ2-4 TRBV24-1 CATRGPQNIQYF TGTGCCACCCGGGGTCCTCAAAACATTCAGTACTTC
once TRBD1 TRBJ2-2 TRBV7-9 CASSSTGGRNTGELFF TGTGCCAGCAGCTCAACAGGGGGCCGGAACACCGGGGAGCTGTTTTTT
few TRBD2 TRBJ2-2 TRBV28 CASSLWTSGNTGELFF TGTGCCAGCAGTTTATGGACTAGCGGGAACACCGGGGAGCTGTTTTTT
. . TRBJ1-1 TRBV5-1 CASSLGTGNTEAFF TGCGCCAGCAGCTTGGGTACGGGGAACACTGAAGCTTTCTTT
. . TRBJ1-2 TRBV25-1 CASSGTDYGYTF TGTGCCAGCAGTGGGACAGATTATGGCTACACCTTC
. . TRBJ1-2 TRBV9 CASSDPGGGYGYTF TGTGCCAGCAGCGACCCGGGTGGCGGCTATGGCTACACCTTC
. . TRBJ2-7 TRBV14 CASSLRYGSYEQYF TGTGCCAGCAGCCTGAGGTACGGATCCTACGAGCAGTACTTC
. . TRBJ2-6 TRBV27 CASRIGSSGANVLTF TGTGCCAGCAGAATCGGGAGTTCTGGGGCCAACGTCCTGACTTTC
. . TRBJ2-5 TRBV5-4 CASSVQGVETQYF TGTGCCAGCAGCGTCCAGGGTGTGGAGACCCAGTACTTC
. . TRBJ2-5 TRBV6-1 CASSESRIGGDF TGTGCCAGCAGTGAAAGTAGGATTGGAGGGGACTTC
. TRBD1 TRBJ1-2 TRBV5-1 CASRLQTGPYGYTF TGCGCCAGCCGACTACAGACAGGGCCCTATGGCTACACCTTC
. TRBD1 TRBJ1-2 TRBV5-4 CASSPDRASYGYTF TGTGCCAGCAGCCCGGACAGGGCATCCTATGGCTACACCTTC
. TRBD2 TRBJ2-3 TRBV3-1/TRBV3-2 CASSETSGYTDTQYF TGTGCCAGCAGCGAAACTAGCGGGTACACAGATACGCAGTATTTT
. TRBD1 TRBJ1-5 TRBV19 CATGQGPSNQPQHF TGTGCCACGGGACAGGGCCCAAGCAATCAGCCCCAGCATTTT
. TRBD1 TRBJ1-4 TRBV19 CASSRIMGQQNEKLFF TGTGCCAGTAGTCGAATCATGGGACAGCAAAATGAAAAACTGTTTTTT
. . TRBJ1-1 TRBV9 CASSHSPSGNTEAFF TGTGCCAGCAGTCACTCACCCTCAGGGAACACTGAAGCTTTCTTT
. TRBD1 TRBJ1-2 TRBV6-6 CASSRGIRTGIVGYGYTF TGTGCCAGCAGTCGAGGGATCCGGACAGGCATCGTCGGCTATGGCTACACCTTC
. TRBD1 TRBJ1-1 TRBV19 CASSVDRTEAFF TGTGCCAGTAGTGTGGACAGGACGGAAGCTTTCTTT
once TRBD1 TRBJ1-4 TRBV30 CAWSVLGTGNEKLFF TGTGCCTGGAGTGTACTAGGGACAGGAAATGAAAAACTGTTTTTT
. TRBD1 TRBJ2-7 TRBV19 CASSLGTGLGSYEQYF TGTGCCAGTAGTCTGGGGACAGGCCTGGGAAGTTACGAGCAGTACTTC
once . TRBJ2-7 TRBV6-5 CASSYSGWGDYEQYF TGTGCCAGCAGTTACTCCGGGTGGGGGGACTACGAGCAGTACTTC
once . TRBJ1-3 TRBV28 CASRTGRAGNTIYF TGTGCCAGCAGAACGGGGAGGGCTGGAAACACCATATATTTT
. . TRBJ1-1 TRBV5-1 CASSLVGGMMNTEAFF TGCGCCAGCAGCTTGGTCGGGGGAATGATGAACACTGAAGCTTTCTTT
. TRBD2 TRBJ2-1 TRBV10-3 CAISEVETSYYNEQFF TGTGCCATCAGTGAAGTGGAGACTAGCTATTACAATGAGCAGTTCTTC
. . TRBJ2-2 TRBV28 CASSLGGRLTGELFF TGTGCCAGCAGTTTAGGTGGGAGACTGACCGGGGAGCTGTTTTTT
. . TRBJ2-7 TRBV5-6 CASSLVSGQDPYEQYF TGTGCCAGCAGCTTGGTTTCAGGGCAGGATCCCTACGAGCAGTACTTC
once . TRBJ2-7 TRBV11-1 CASSLAQGDSYEQYF TGTGCCAGCAGCCTGGCCCAGGGTGACTCCTACGAGCAGTACTTC
. . TRBJ1-2 TRBV27 CASSLGQLDGYTF TGTGCCAGCAGTTTAGGGCAGCTTGATGGCTACACCTTC
. . TRBJ2-7 TRBV3-1/TRBV3-2 CASSQGGGGNYEQYF TGTGCCAGCAGCCAAGGAGGGGGAGGGAATTACGAGCAGTACTTC
. . TRBJ1-4 TRBV18 CASSRQGGEKLFF TGTGCCAGCTCTCGGCAGGGTGGTGAAAAACTGTTTTTT
. . TRBJ1-4 TRBV11-1 CASSLGQNEKLFF TGTGCCAGCAGCTTAGGACAGAATGAAAAACTGTTTTTT
. . TRBJ2-6 TRBV5-4 CASSLGGQGGLSGANVLTF TGTGCCAGCAGCTTGGGGGGTCAGGGAGGCCTCTCTGGGGCCAACGTCCTGACTTTC
. . TRBJ1-2 TRBV27 CASTSPMGRYGYTF TGTGCCAGCACCTCTCCGATGGGCCGCTATGGCTACACCTTC
few . TRBJ1-2 TRBV19 CASSPRKERVTLYGYTF TGTGCCAGTAGTCCTCGAAAGGAACGGGTAACTCTCTATGGCTACACCTTC
. TRBD1 TRBJ1-3 TRBV5-8 CASSPWTGQVNTIYF TGTGCCAGCAGCCCCTGGACAGGGCAAGTAAACACCATATATTTT
. . TRBJ2-1 TRBV7-2 CASSLASSQRNEQFF TGTGCCAGCAGCTTAGCTAGTTCCCAGAGGAATGAGCAGTTCTTC
. TRBD1 TRBJ1-3 TRBV5-1 CASSKGQVNVNTIYF TGCGCCAGCAGTAAGGGACAGGTCAATGTAAACACCATATATTTT
. . TRBJ2-1 TRBV25-1 CASSDTNSEQFF TGTGCCAGCAGTGACACCAACAGTGAGCAGTTCTTC
. TRBD2 TRBJ2-7 TRBV7-2 CASRRIAGGGYEQYF TGTGCCAGCAGACGGATTGCGGGAGGAGGGTACGAGCAGTACTTC
. . TRBJ1-6 TRBV19 CASSISGVRDNSPLHF TGTGCCAGTAGTATATCAGGCGTCCGCGATAATTCACCCCTCCACTTT
. TRBD2 TRBJ2-1 TRBV2 CASRGGRGDSDEQFF TGTGCCAGCAGGGGCGGGAGGGGTGATAGCGATGAGCAGTTCTTC
few . TRBJ1-2 TRBV28 CASKPGHGQVEYGYTF TGTGCCAGCAAACCGGGACACGGGCAAGTAGAGTATGGCTACACCTTC
. . TRBJ1-2 TRBV19 CASSIGSAVRGYTF TGTGCCAGTAGTATAGGGTCTGCGGTGAGGGGCTACACCTTC
. . TRBJ2-6 TRBV19 CASLDRLSGANVLTF TGTGCCAGTTTGGACAGACTCTCTGGGGCCAACGTCCTGACTTTC
. TRBD1 TRBJ2-7 TRBV5-6 CASSLGQGRYEQYF TGTGCCAGCAGCTTGGGACAGGGGCGGTACGAGCAGTACTTC